One sample yielded the 18 T cell receptor beta chains listed below, sequenced in a study of T cell repertoires in cytomegalovirus infection. These TCRs are of unknown antigen specificity. MiXCR was run by TCRdb on the reads, yielding one entry per CDR3 protein. This table has 90,000 to 130,000 distinct CDR3 sequences, around 9.1% appearing once. Sequencing was performed on PBMCs, sequenced either directly or after in vitro stimulation (not recorded which). These receptors all stem from a human donor in good health (CMV status not recorded). Some clones in this sample may be carry-over from other donors' samples.

This clonotype has more than one count but fewer than ten. V is TRBV7-8 and J is TRBJ2-1; 14 bases map to TRBD2. V was pared by 6 bases and J by 2 bases, with 3 bases of the junction left unmatched. The germline V gene has CDR1 SGHVS and CDR2 FQNEAQ. CDR3 size: 16 residues. For the CDR3, the DNA is TGTGCCAGCAGGGAGACTAGCGGGAGGGCCTACAATGAGCAGTTCTTC. Protein sequence: CASRETSGRAYNEQFF. The full variable domain, with the rest looked up from reference TRBV7-8 and TRBJ2-1, is GAGVSQSPRYKVAKRGQDVALRCDPISGHVSLFWYQQALGQGPEFLTYFQNEAQLDKSGLPSDRFFAERPEGSVSTLKIQRTQQEDSAVYLCASRETSGRAYNEQFFGPGTRLTVL.

V is TRBV5-4 and J is TRBJ1-2, with D unclear. CDR1 is SGHNT, CDR2 YYREEE, per germline (reference sequence). The CDR3 runs 14 residues. With 4 bases removed from V and 2 bases from J, the gap between germline ends came to 12 bases. The CDR3 sequence is CASSGEGRNYGYTF. In nucleotides, the CDR3 is TGTGCCAGCAGCGGGGAAGGGAGGAACTATGGCTACACCTTC. The full variable domain, rest sourced from reference TRBV5-4 and TRBJ1-2, is ETGVTQSPTHLIKTRGQQVTLRCSSQSGHNTVSWYQQALGQGPQFIFQYYREEENGRGNFPPRFSGLQFPNYSSELNVNALELDDSALYLCASSGEGRNYGYTFGSGTRLTVV.

This clonotype was observed a handful of times. The chain combines TRBV6-2 or TRBV6-3 with TRBJ2-1; 14 nucleotides align to TRBD2. Germline values: CDR1 MNHEY, CDR2 SVGEGT. V gave up 6 bases and J gave up 10 bases; unmatched junction bases: 11. This CDR3 is built from 16 residues. CDR3 sequence: CASSPGGTSGRWEQFF. The CDR3 nucleotides are TGTGCCAGCAGCCCCGGCGGGACTAGCGGGAGATGGGAGCAGTTCTTC.

The table lists this clonotype with many counts. The J gene is TRBJ1-3, the V gene TRBV6-1; no definite D call. V was pared by 2 bases and J by 2 bases, with 13 bases between. The CDR3 runs 16 residues. CDR1 MNHNS and CDR2 SASEGT come from the germline V gene. The CDR3 here is CASSEMVDLAGNTIYF. CDR3 nucleotides: TGTGCCAGCAGTGAAATGGTCGACCTGGCTGGAAACACCATATATTTT.

This clonotype was seen ten or more times. The chain carries TRBV27 and TRBJ2-1; D possibly corresponds to TRBD1 (5 bases). V lost 5 bases to trimming and J lost 10 bases, with 15 bases between them. Germline V gene data show CDR1 as MNHEY and CDR2 as SMNVEV (reference sequence). The CDR3 has 13 amino acids. The CDR3 sequence is CASSPQRGGEQFF. The CDR3 DNA follows: TGTGCCAGCAGTCCTCAAAGGGGCGGAGAGCAGTTCTTC.

There are many counts of this clonotype. The chain recombines TRBV7-6 with TRBJ2-7, with no clear D. Germline V CDR1 and CDR2: SGHVS, FNYEAQ. The CDR3 is made up of 13 amino acids. V gave up 1 base and J gave up 5 bases, with 9 bases separating them. The CDR3 nucleotides are TGTGCCAGCAGCTTAGGGGTTCGGGACGAGCAGTACGTC. Its translation is CASSLGVRDEQYV.

V usage is TRBV2 and J usage is TRBJ2-1, with D hard to call. The CDR3 runs to 12 residues. V gave up 1 base and J gave up 10 bases, with 8 bases separating them. Germline CDR1 reads SNHLY; CDR2 reads FYNNEI. CDR3 DNA: TGTGCCAGCAGTGAAGGAGCGACCGAGCAGTTCTTC. This codes for CASSEGATEQFF.

The chain joins TRBV7-2 to TRBJ2-1; weak D call: TRBD2 (5 bases). Germline CDR1 reads SGHTA; CDR2 reads FQGNSA. The CDR3 consists of 12 residues. V was pared by 6 bases and J by 10 bases, with 13 bases between. The CDR3 loop reads CASRHPSNEQFF. The DNA of the CDR3 is TGTGCCAGCAGACACCCTAGCAACGAGCAGTTCTTC.

This clonotype has at least ten counts. This chain links TRBV6-5 with TRBJ2-1, with D hard to call. The CDR3 loop spans 13 amino acids. V lost 10 bases and J lost 5, with 15 bases in between. Germline V gene lookup returns CDR1 MNHEY and CDR2 SVGAGI. CDR3 protein: CATHKRSNNEQFF. Written as DNA, the CDR3 is TGTGCCACCCACAAGAGGAGTAACAATGAGCAGTTCTTC.

The chain recombines TRBV11-3 with TRBJ1-4; 8 bases are shared with TRBD1. From germline, CDR1 is SGHNT and CDR2 YENEEA. The CDR3 has 14 residues. The J segment lost 7 bases and the V segment lost 4 bases, leaving 5 bases of the junction unmatched. The CDR3 coding sequence is TGTGCCAGCAGCTACCGACAGGGGAGTGAAAAACTGTTTTTT. Protein sequence: CASSYRQGSEKLFF.

This sequence joins TRBV6-1 and TRBJ1-5, with D unclear. Germline V CDR1 and CDR2: MNHNS, SASEGT. V lost 5 bases, J lost 2 bases, and 13 bases lay in between. The CDR3 spans 15 residues. This chain's CDR3 is CASSSYGEGNQPQHF. The DNA of the CDR3 is TGTGCCAGCAGTTCGTATGGTGAAGGCAATCAGCCCCAGCATTTT.

This clonotype came up a few times. A much larger clone lies one base from this, so it may be a read error. The chain links TRBV6-1 to TRBJ1-1; tentative D call: TRBD1 (6 bases). This CDR3 comprises 14 residues. Germline CDR1 MNHNS, CDR2 SASEGT. Trimming stripped 10 bases from V and 3 bases from J, with 18 bases between. The CDR3 reads CATRRPGHHTEAFF. The CDR3 DNA follows: TGTGCCACCAGACGACCGGGACACCACACTGAAGCTTTCTTT.

The chain employs TRBV7-6 and TRBJ2-7; no reliable D call. The CDR3 has 14 residues. Germline CDR1 SGHVS, CDR2 FNYEAQ. Trimming pared 5 bases from V and 1 base from J, leaving 12 bases between. The CDR3 DNA reads TGTGCCAGCAGCCCCCGTGAAAGTTCCTACGAGCAGTACTTC. It translates to CASSPRESSYEQYF.

This clonotype was picked up many times. The rearrangement links TRBV12-3 or TRBV12-4 to TRBJ1-1; no definite D call. The CDR3 spans 13 residues. V lost 3 bases and J lost 11, with 16 bases in between. The CDR3 spells CASSFLAVGKAFF. In nucleotides, the CDR3 is TGTGCCAGCAGTTTCTTGGCTGTTGGGAAGGCTTTCTTT.

This clonotype was seen a few times. The rearrangement links TRBV12-3 or TRBV12-4 to TRBJ2-4; D not resolved. There are 11 residues in the CDR3. Trimming removed 5 bases from V and 8 bases from J, with 7 bases in between. The CDR3 DNA reads as TGTGCCAGCAGTGTAAACGACATTCAGTACTTC. Its protein is CASSVNDIQYF.

This clonotype has a count of ten or more. V usage is TRBV12-3 or TRBV12-4 and J usage is TRBJ2-7; D is uncertain. The CDR3 extends over 13 amino acids. With 3 bases removed from V and 1 base from J, the gap between germline ends came to 7 bases. The DNA for the CDR3 is TGTGCCAGCAGTTTGGCGGATTCCTACGAGCAGTACTTC. Its translation: CASSLADSYEQYF.

In this sample, this clonotype turned up many times. The gene calls are TRBV6-1 and TRBJ2-2; 8 nucleotides line up with TRBD1. The ends lost 6 bases at V and 0 bases at J; junction bases unmatched: 0. The length of the CDR3 is 14 residues. CDR1 MNHNS and CDR2 SASEGT come from the germline V gene. This chain's CDR3 is CASRTGANTGELFF. In DNA form, the CDR3 reads TGTGCCAGCAGGACAGGGGCGAACACCGGGGAGCTGTTTTTT.

This clonotype was seen many times. The rearrangement joins TRBV4-3 to TRBJ2-5, with 15 positions matching TRBD2. V lost 3 bases to trimming and J lost 4 bases; unmatched junction nucleotides: 0. CDR3 length: 15 amino acids. Per the germline V gene, CDR1 is LGHNA and CDR2 is YSLEER. The CDR3 bases are TGCGCCAGCAGCCAGGGACTAGCGGGAGGAGAGACCCAGTACTTC. Translating gives CASSQGLAGGETQYF.